The rows below give T cell receptor beta chains drawn from one sample of a study of Graves' ophthalmopathy and Graves' hyperthyroidism. MiXCR, run by TCRdb on the multiplex PCR reads, gives a single entry per CDR3 protein. The profile shows about 1.1 million distinct CDR3 sequences, roughly two fifths of them singletons. Sequenced: peripheral blood or thyroid tissue (not recorded which). The receptors here all came from an adult man with Graves' hyperthyroidism. Both conserved end residues are part of each CDR3. Fields, in order: J gene, V gene, CDR3 protein.

J: TRBJ1-2; V: TRBV11-2; CDR3: CASSLDGGTSYGYTF
J: TRBJ2-7; V: TRBV7-8; CDR3: CASSQADGQYEQYF
J: TRBJ1-1; V: TRBV7-2; CDR3: CASSQIVAEAFF
J: TRBJ2-5; V: TRBV7-2; CDR3: CASSLLTRTGQETQYF
J: TRBJ1-6; V: TRBV6-2/TRBV6-3; CDR3: CASIKYGTGENSPLHF
J: TRBJ2-5; V: TRBV9; CDR3: CASSLGRSGGETQYF
J: TRBJ2-2; V: TRBV19; CDR3: CASSIGGGYTGELFF
J: TRBJ2-7; V: TRBV7-9; CDR3: CASSLDVRGRGEQYF
J: TRBJ2-7; V: TRBV19; CDR3: CASSSPPGTGVYEQYF
J: TRBJ2-5; V: TRBV19; CDR3: CASTFGTGQETQYF
J: TRBJ1-2; V: TRBV19; CDR3: CASRGQGGPRPGYTF
J: TRBJ2-7; V: TRBV6-5; CDR3: CASSSLAGYEQYF
J: TRBJ1-1; V: TRBV12-3/TRBV12-4; CDR3: CASSLGNMNTEAFF
J: TRBJ2-2; V: TRBV10-2; CDR3: CASSGGAAGELFF
J: TRBJ2-7; V: TRBV7-9; CDR3: CASSPQGGSSEQYF
J: TRBJ2-7; V: TRBV9; CDR3: CASSLTSAGEQYF
J: TRBJ1-6; V: TRBV20-1; CDR3: CSARGTGSSPLHF
J: TRBJ1-6; V: TRBV19; CDR3: CARDWGRYNSPLHF
J: TRBJ2-7; V: TRBV20-1; CDR3: CSATLTGFSYEQYF
J: TRBJ2-2; V: TRBV7-2; CDR3: CASSPDPGELFF
J: TRBJ1-1; V: TRBV10-2; CDR3: CASSEPDSVTEAFF
J: TRBJ1-1; V: TRBV12-3/TRBV12-4; CDR3: CASSWQGTNTEAFF
J: TRBJ2-5; V: TRBV10-3; CDR3: CAISEVPGLATETQYF
J: TRBJ1-2; V: TRBV9; CDR3: CASSFSGTGWDGYTF
J: TRBJ1-5; V: TRBV2; CDR3: CASSGGEGGNQPQHF
J: TRBJ2-2; V: TRBV2; CDR3: CASSGHTGPSKRELFF
J: TRBJ2-1; V: TRBV9; CDR3: CASSPTPINEQFF
J: TRBJ2-6; V: TRBV14; CDR3: CASSQLPVVLTF
J: TRBJ1-2; V: TRBV10-3; CDR3: CASSDNSYGYTF
J: TRBJ1-2; V: TRBV4-2; CDR3: CASSPTTGRIYGYTF
J: TRBJ1-2; V: TRBV20-1; CDR3: CSAERGNYGYTF
J: TRBJ1-1; V: TRBV6-1; CDR3: CASEPGYGSTEAFF
J: TRBJ1-1; V: TRBV5-1; CDR3: CASSLGRDNWSTEAFF
J: TRBJ2-5; V: TRBV19; CDR3: CASSTPSLETQYF
J: TRBJ2-6; V: TRBV7-9; CDR3: CASSYRASGANVLTF
J: TRBJ2-7; V: TRBV11-2; CDR3: CASSLVANYEQYF
J: TRBJ2-6; V: TRBV29-1; CDR3: CSVDPEGANVLTF
J: TRBJ2-3; V: TRBV29-1; CDR3: CSVATSGASTDTQYF
J: TRBJ1-5; V: TRBV25-1; CDR3: CASSDHEWGYSNQPQHF
J: TRBJ2-6; V: TRBV7-9; CDR3: CASRLTGRGANVLTF
J: TRBJ2-7; V: TRBV29-1; CDR3: CSVFLTSYEQYF
J: TRBJ2-7; V: TRBV20-1; CDR3: CSAKADLARFYEQYF
J: TRBJ2-5; V: TRBV6-5; CDR3: CASSDAGGRTRGETQYF
J: TRBJ2-5; V: TRBV6-1; CDR3: CASQGQPQETQYF
J: TRBJ1-5; V: TRBV6-5; CDR3: CASSERKSNQPQHF